These 21 T cell receptor beta chains came from one sample sequenced in a study of CD8+ T cells in alopecia areata (dated by TCRdb to the late 2010s). The receptor library was made with the immunoSEQ multiplex PCR assay. RNA was extracted from all samples and reverse transcribed into cDNA as template for TCR sequencing. TCRdb obtained this table from immuneACCESS and retained in-frame rearrangements with V and J assigned. These tables miss some clones; where compared with another copy, unresolved V genes account for less than half of the shortfall, and the remainder is unexplained. This sample comprises 95,000 to 150,000 clones, 61% of them detected only once. Jointly, the top ten make up 5.7% of the sample. The sample's time point label, in plain terms: 4 weeks on oral tofacitinib. The treatment or condition label, read with the paper, signifies: oral pan-JAK inhibitor, 5-10 mg twice daily. Material: CD4+ T cells sorted from blood, obtained at week 4, from a patient treated with tofacitinib. The receptors here all came from a human donor with alopecia areata.

The rearrangement uses TRBV5-1 and TRBJ2-7; 12 nucleotides agree with TRBD1. V dropped 4 bases and J dropped 6; count of bases not matched to a gene: 11. This CDR3 spans 16 amino acids. CDR1 and CDR2 from the germline V gene are SGHRS and YFSETQ. CDR3 bases: TGCGCCAGCAGCCCAAACCTCGGGACAGGGGGCGCCGAGCAGTACTTC. Its translation: CASSPNLGTGGAEQYF.

This clone showed up just a few times. V and J are TRBV19 and TRBJ1-4, with 8 bases aligning to TRBD1. V shed 2 bases, J shed 5 bases, and the junction held 4 bases outside the gene matches. The CDR3 loop spans 15 amino acids. CDR1 LNHDA and CDR2 SQIVND come from the germline V gene (reference sequence). The CDR3: CASSINDRGNEKLFF. The CDR3 DNA reads as TGTGCCAGTAGTATAAACGACAGGGGCAATGAAAAACTGTTTTTT.

The chain recombines TRBV9 with TRBJ2-5; 9 positions agree with TRBD1. After removal of 6 bases from V and 5 bases from J, the junction contained 14 bases not matched to a gene. The length of the CDR3 is 16 residues. Germline V gene data show CDR1 as SGDLS and CDR2 as YYNGEE. This CDR3 reads CASTPRPRQGGETQYF. The CDR3 DNA reads TGTGCCAGCACCCCCAGACCTAGACAGGGGGGGGAGACCCAGTACTTC.

This clone has a single count. The DNA for the CDR3 is TGCAGCGTTGTGGGACAGGGGGCCGGAAACATTCAGTACTTC. It codes for CSVVGQGAGNIQYF. The chain combines TRBV29-1 with TRBJ2-4; 12 bases line up with TRBD1. CDR3 length equals 14 residues. V was clipped by 4 bases and J by 6 bases; unmatched bases: 4. CDR1 is SQVTM, CDR2 ANQGSEA, per germline.

The genes are TRBV30 and TRBJ2-7; a possible D gene is TRBD1 (6 bases). Germline CDR1 is GTSNPN and CDR2 is SVGIG (reference sequence). Trimming cost V 6 bases and J 3 bases, with 12 bases left between them. CDR3 length: 12 residues. The DNA for the CDR3 is TGTGCCTGTGGTGACAGGCACTACGAGCAGTACTTC. Its translation: CACGDRHYEQYF. Full variable domain (rest looked up from reference TRBV30 and TRBJ2-7): SQTIHQWPATLVQPVGSPLSLECTVEGTSNPNLYWYRQAAGRGLQLLFYSVGIGQISSEVPQNLSASRPQDRQFILSSKKLLLSDSGFYLCACGDRHYEQYFGPGTRLTVT.

In DNA form, the CDR3 reads TGCGCCAGCGGATCAAGCCCGGGAGATAACTATGGCTACACCTTC. It translates to CASGSSPGDNYGYTF. This chain connects TRBV5-1 to TRBJ1-2; no clear D gene. Looked up from germline, CDR1 is SGHRS and CDR2 is YFSETQ. Trimming stripped 7 bases from V and 1 base from J, with 17 bases between. The CDR3 loop spans 15 amino acids.

This clone was seen more than once but under ten times. V usage is TRBV29-1 and J usage is TRBJ2-3; D gene ambiguous. In germline, CDR1 is SQVTM, CDR2 ANQGSEA. The CDR3 loop spans 13 amino acids. Trimming stripped 5 bases from V and 0 bases from J, with 9 bases between. The CDR3 sequence is CSVRPASTDTQYF. DNA for the CDR3: TGCAGCGTTCGACCCGCTAGCACAGATACGCAGTATTTT.

The chain joins TRBV5-6 to TRBJ2-1; D might be TRBD2 (5 bases). CDR3 length equals 15 residues. The V gene's germline CDR1 is SGHDT and CDR2 YYEEEE. Deletions cut 1 base from V and 3 bases from J, with 11 bases between. CDR3 sequence reads: CASSLLAGGYNEQFF. The CDR3 DNA reads TGTGCCAGCAGCTTGCTAGCCGGAGGCTACAATGAGCAGTTCTTC. Variable domain in full (rest from reference TRBV5-6 and TRBJ2-1): DAGVTQSPTHLIKTRGQQVTLRCSPKSGHDTVSWYQQALGQGPQFIFQYYEEEERQRGNFPDRFSGHQFPNYSSELNVNALLLGDSALYLCASSLLAGGYNEQFFGPGTRLTVL.

There are a few counts of this clone. The chain couples TRBV29-1 to TRBJ1-2, with a possible D match to TRBD1 (6 bases). Germline CDR1 SQVTM, CDR2 ANQGSEA. V lost 3 bases, J lost 7 bases, and 12 bases lay in between. The CDR3 is 12 residues long. The CDR3 coding sequence is TGCAGCGTTGAGACACAGGGACTTGGCTACACCTTC. Protein: CSVETQGLGYTF.

The rearrangement joins TRBV18 to TRBJ2-6; D ambiguous. CDR1 KGHSH and CDR2 LQKENI come from the germline V gene. V gave up 2 bases and J gave up 0 bases, with 2 bases separating them. The CDR3 extends over 14 amino acids. The CDR3 region is CASSPVSGANVLTF. The DNA of the CDR3 is TGTGCCAGCTCACCAGTCTCTGGGGCCAACGTCCTGACTTTC.

This sequence joins TRBV15 and TRBJ2-1; D is tentatively TRBD1 or TRBD2 (5 bases each). The germline V gene encodes CDR1 LNHNV and CDR2 YYDKDF (reference sequence). CDR3 length: 14 residues. Trimming removed 0 bases at V and 6 bases at J, with 9 bases between. CDR3 in amino acids: CATSRDMGPNEQFF. CDR3 nucleotide sequence: TGTGCCACCAGCAGAGATATGGGACCCAATGAGCAGTTCTTC. Drawing the rest from reference TRBV15 and TRBJ2-1, the complete variable domain is DAMVIQNPRYQVTQFGKPVTLSCSQTLNHNVMYWYQQKSSQAPKLLFHYYDKDFNNEADTPDNFQSRRPNTSFCFLDIRSPGLGDTAMYLCATSRDMGPNEQFFGPGTRLTVL.

The chain is built from TRBV4-1 and TRBJ2-2, with no clear D. The length of the CDR3 is 13 residues. Per the germline V gene, CDR1 is MGHRA and CDR2 is YSYEKL. Trimming took off 1 base at V and 6 bases at J, with 6 bases between the two ends. The CDR3 loop reads CASSQVGPGELFF. The CDR3 coding sequence is TGCGCCAGCAGCCAAGTGGGCCCCGGGGAGCTGTTTTTT.

This clone appeared a few times. CDR3 region: CSVEKGDYGYTF. The CDR3 coding sequence is TGCAGCGTTGAGAAGGGGGACTATGGCTACACCTTC. The chain employs TRBV29-1 and TRBJ1-2; TRBD1 might be the D (6 bases). The CDR3 has 12 residues. Germline CDR1 and CDR2: SQVTM and ANQGSEA. Trimming took 3 bases from V and 3 from J, leaving 8 bases between them.

This clone has just a few counts. Here the CDR3 reads CASRSSGTGGETQYF. DNA of the CDR3: TGCGCCAGCAGGTCCTCCGGGACAGGGGGAGAGACCCAGTACTTC. V and J are TRBV5-1 and TRBJ2-5; 11 nucleotides agree with TRBD1. Germline V gives CDR1 SGHRS, CDR2 YFSETQ. The CDR3 runs 15 residues. After removal of 5 bases from V and 4 bases from J, the junction contained 7 bases not matched to a gene.

V and J are TRBV7-2 and TRBJ2-5; D may match TRBD1 or TRBD2 (5 bases each). V was pared by 5 bases and J by 1 base, with 14 bases between. CDR1 is SGHTA and CDR2 is FQGNSA in the germline V gene. This CDR3 contains 15 residues. CDR3 sequence reads: CASSPGFGTQETQYF. CDR3 DNA sequence: TGTGCCAGCAGCCCCGGCTTCGGGACCCAAGAGACCCAGTACTTC. Variable domain in full (rest from reference TRBV7-2 and TRBJ2-5): GAGVSQSPSNKVTEKGKDVELRCDPISGHTALYWYRQSLGQGLEFLIYFQGNSAPDKSGLPSDRFSAERTGGSVSTLTIQRTQQEDSAVYLCASSPGFGTQETQYFGPGTRLLVL.

This sequence joins TRBV7-2 and TRBJ2-7, with D tentatively TRBD1 or TRBD2 (5 bases each). Looked up from germline, CDR1 is SGHTA and CDR2 is FQGNSA. The germline V and J ends were trimmed by 1 base and 7 bases, with 14 bases remaining between them. This CDR3 is built from 14 residues. CDR3 residues: CASSLGFAWGEQYF. DNA for the CDR3: TGTGCCAGCAGCTTAGGATTCGCTTGGGGGGAGCAGTACTTC.

V usage is TRBV20-1 and J usage is TRBJ1-2; no definite D call. The CDR3 is 10 residues long. Germline V gene lookup returns CDR1 DFQATT and CDR2 SNEGSKA (reference sequence). V shed 4 bases and J shed 8 bases, with 8 bases lying between them. This chain's CDR3 is CSATPGGYTF. CDR3 nucleotide sequence: TGCAGTGCTACCCCGGGGGGCTACACCTTC.

Turning to this clone: Other DNA sequences of this sample code for an identical CDR3. The rearrangement uses TRBV7-2 and TRBJ2-1, with a weak D call TRBD2 (6 bases). CDR1 SGHTA and CDR2 FQGNSA come from the germline V gene. The CDR3 extends over 15 amino acids. The V and J ends lost 6 bases and 0 bases respectively, with 12 bases between them. The CDR3 DNA is TGTGCCAGCAGTCTTAGCGGAAGCTCCTACAATGAGCAGTTCTTC. Translating it yields CASSLSGSSYNEQFF.

This clone was recorded a few times. Different DNA sequences within this sample yield the same CDR3. The V call is TRBV29-1, the J call TRBJ2-2; the D gene is possibly TRBD1 (6 bases). Trimming stripped 6 bases from V and 3 bases from J, with 11 bases between. Germline V gives CDR1 SQVTM, CDR2 ANQGSEA. The CDR3 covers 13 residues. CDR3 sequence reads: CSVGDTDTGELFF. CDR3 DNA: TGCAGCGTGGGGGACACCGACACCGGGGAGCTGTTTTTT.

V gene TRBV9 combines with J gene TRBJ2-1; the match to TRBD2 covers 12 bases. After removal of 3 bases from V and 9 bases from J, the junction contained 7 bases not matched to a gene. This CDR3 region has 15 residues. In germline, CDR1 is SGDLS, CDR2 YYNGEE. For the CDR3, the DNA is TGTGCCAGCAGCGCCATGACTAGCGGGGGCCTTGAGCAGTTCTTC. The encoded protein is CASSAMTSGGLEQFF.

About this clone itself: An end of the junction does not agree with germline; a read error may underlie this. The J gene is TRBJ2-5, the V gene TRBV23-1; no clear D gene. TRBV23-1 is an ORF; its function is uncertain. CDR3 length: 14 amino acids. The CDR3 loop is CASSQSFVREAQYF. CDR3 DNA sequence: TGCGCCAGCAGTCAATCTTTCGTAAGAGAGGCCCAGTACTTC.